Below are 20 T cell receptor beta chains sequenced from a single sample in a study of blood T cell repertoires in COVID-19. Sequencing used immunoSEQ multiplex PCR; TCRdb keeps in-frame clones, though not all of them. The data contain approximately 150,000 clones, about 87% of them seen just once; the ten biggest clones take up 1.5% to 2%. Material for sequencing was peripheral blood. Receptors originate from a woman aged 50 to 65 with acute or convalescent COVID-19.

V usage is TRBV7-8 and J usage is TRBJ2-3; D gene unclear. V was shortened by 5 bases and J by 2 bases, with 14 bases between the two germline ends. Germline V lookup: CDR1 SGHVS, CDR2 FQNEAQ. This CDR3 has 15 amino acids. The CDR3 DNA is TGTGCCAGCAGCCCGTACTACTCCCTCACAGATACGCAGTATTTT. Amino acid sequence: CASSPYYSLTDTQYF.

The chain couples TRBV5-4 to TRBJ2-7, with 7 bases aligning to TRBD2. CDR1 is SGHNT, CDR2 YYREEE, per germline (reference sequence). This CDR3 contains 14 residues. The trim removed 5 bases at V and 0 bases at J, leaving 5 bases unmatched. The CDR3 nucleotides are TGTGCCAGCAGTTCCGGGGGGAGCTCCTACGAGCAGTACTTC. It translates to CASSSGGSSYEQYF.

The gene calls are TRBV6-5 and TRBJ1-6, with D possibly TRBD1 on 5 matching bases. The V end was cut by 6 bases, the J end by 9 bases, with 18 bases between. Germline loops: CDR1 MNHEY, CDR2 SVGAGI. This CDR3 contains 15 residues. Here the CDR3 reads CASSPGAGISSPLHF. In nucleotides, the CDR3 is TGTGCCAGCAGCCCCGGGGCGGGGATTAGTTCACCCCTCCACTTT.

This clone has at least ten counts. The J gene is TRBJ1-1, the V gene TRBV6-5; no clear D. The CDR3 covers 16 residues. CDR1 MNHEY and CDR2 SVGAGI come from the germline V gene. V gave up 0 bases and J gave up 1 base, with 12 bases separating them. CDR3 region: CASSYSIAAPNTEAFF. As DNA, the CDR3 is TGTGCCAGCAGTTACTCGATCGCGGCTCCGAACACTGAAGCTTTCTTT.

This clone was counted between two and nine times. The chain uses TRBV5-1 and TRBJ2-2, with 12 bases identical to TRBD2. CDR3 size: 18 residues. V shed 4 bases, J shed 3 bases, and the junction held 10 bases outside the gene matches. Germline V gene data show CDR1 as SGHRS and CDR2 as YFSETQ. Written as DNA, the CDR3 is TGCGCCAGCAGCACGGCTAGCGGGGGGGCGATTGACACCGGGGAGCTGTTTTTT. It encodes CASSTASGGAIDTGELFF.

V gene TRBV5-1 combines with J gene TRBJ1-4, with 7 positions matching TRBD1. Germline V CDR1 and CDR2: SGHRS, YFSETQ. This CDR3 is built from 13 residues. The junction had 7 bases not matched to a gene; V was cut back by 4 bases and J by 10 bases. CDR3: CASSLESGGKLFF. The DNA for the CDR3 is TGCGCCAGCAGCCTCGAATCAGGGGGAAAACTGTTTTTT. Complete variable domain (other parts from reference TRBV5-1 and TRBJ1-4): KAGVTQTPRYLIKTRGQQVTLSCSPISGHRSVSWYQQTPGQGLQFLFEYFSETQRNKGNFPGRFSGRQFSNSRSEMNVSTLELGDSALYLCASSLESGGKLFFGSGTQLSVL.

This sequence joins TRBV3-1 (or the pseudogene TRBV3-2) and TRBJ2-2; 8 nucleotides agree with TRBD2. This CDR3 comprises 17 residues. With V trimmed by 4 bases and J by 5 bases, 12 bases remained unmatched. Germline V gene sequence: CDR1 LGHDT, CDR2 YNNKEL (reference sequence). CDR3 protein: CASSPRTSLRGTGELFF. CDR3 bases: TGTGCCAGCAGCCCCCGGACTAGCTTACGAGGGACCGGGGAGCTGTTTTTT.

A note on this clone: In the same sample, other DNA sequences code for this CDR3. V usage is TRBV19 and J usage is TRBJ2-5, with TRBD2 identical over 11 bases. From germline, CDR1 is LNHDA and CDR2 SQIVND (reference sequence). V dropped 3 bases and J dropped 2; count of bases not matched to a gene: 2. This CDR3 has 15 amino acids. CDR3 protein: CASSITSGGQETQYF. The DNA for the CDR3 is TGTGCCAGTAGTATTACTAGCGGGGGACAAGAGACCCAGTACTTC.

The rearrangement uses TRBV4-1 and TRBJ1-1; no firm D call. This CDR3 spans 16 amino acids. CDR1 and CDR2 from the germline V gene are MGHRA and YSYEKL. V was pared by 4 bases and J by 0 bases, with 15 bases between. For the CDR3, the DNA is TGCGCCAGCAGCCTAGAGAGCCCGATCATGAACACTGAAGCTTTCTTT. Residues: CASSLESPIMNTEAFF.

J is TRBJ2-7 and V is TRBV6-5; the D gene is possibly TRBD1 (6 bases). The CDR3 contains 14 residues. Trimming took 5 bases from V and 0 from J, leaving 11 bases between them. Germline values: CDR1 MNHEY, CDR2 SVGAGI. The CDR3 nucleotides are TGTGCCAGCAGTCGGGACACCTCCTCCTACGAGCAGTACTTC. Its translation: CASSRDTSSYEQYF.

J is TRBJ2-1 and V is TRBV3-1 (or the pseudogene TRBV3-2); a weak D match, TRBD2 (5 bases). Germline values: CDR1 LGHDT, CDR2 YNNKEL (reference sequence). Trimming pared 4 bases from V and 4 bases from J, leaving 14 bases between. The CDR3 contains 15 residues. CDR3: CASSRAADLYNEQFF. For the CDR3, the DNA is TGTGCCAGCAGCCGCGCAGCGGACCTATACAATGAGCAGTTCTTC.

This clone was recorded only once. V usage is TRBV6-5 and J usage is TRBJ2-6; tentative D call: TRBD1 (6 bases). CDR3 length: 15 residues. From germline, CDR1 is MNHEY and CDR2 SVGAGI. The germline V and J ends were trimmed by 5 bases and 2 bases, with 10 bases remaining between them. For the CDR3, the DNA is TGTGCCAGCAGTACAACAGGGACTGGGGCCAACGTCCTGACTTTC. This codes for CASSTTGTGANVLTF.

The rearrangement joins TRBV13 to TRBJ2-1; 9 bases line up with TRBD2. CDR1 is PRHDT and CDR2 is FYEKMQ in the germline V gene (reference sequence). The CDR3 has 15 residues. V lost 3 bases and J lost 7; bases outside the gene matches: 7. The CDR3 sequence is CASSFSGGGANEQFF. Written as DNA, the CDR3 is TGTGCCAGCAGCTTCTCGGGCGGGGGGGCGAATGAGCAGTTCTTC.

This chain connects TRBV19 to TRBJ2-7; the D is unclear. Trimming removed 4 bases at V and 2 bases at J, with 6 bases between. The V gene's germline CDR1 is LNHDA and CDR2 SQIVND (reference sequence). This CDR3 spans 12 amino acids. CDR3 nucleotide sequence: TGTGCCAGTAGTACCAGAACCTACGAGCAGTACTTC. It specifies CASSTRTYEQYF.

The chain couples TRBV4-1 to TRBJ1-4; the D gene is possibly TRBD1 (5 bases). Looked up from germline, CDR1 is MGHRA and CDR2 is YSYEKL. The CDR3 loop spans 15 amino acids. V lost 1 base, J lost 8 bases, and 14 bases lay in between. The chain's CDR3 is CASSQAPGVNEKLFF. The CDR3 nucleotides read TGCGCCAGCAGCCAAGCTCCGGGGGTAAACGAAAAACTGTTTTTT.

This clone was observed a single time. The gene calls are TRBV28 and TRBJ2-7; 9 nucleotides agree with TRBD1. This CDR3 contains 16 residues. The ends lost 3 bases at V and 3 bases at J; junction bases unmatched: 9. Germline V lookup: CDR1 MDHEN, CDR2 SYDVKM. DNA for the CDR3: TGTGCCAGCAGTTTCTCCGCCGGGACAGGGATCTACGAGCAGTACTTC. This codes for CASSFSAGTGIYEQYF.

V gene TRBV19 combines with J gene TRBJ2-1; 8 nucleotides line up with TRBD2. This CDR3 contains 16 residues. CDR1 and CDR2 from the germline V gene are LNHDA and SQIVND (reference sequence). Losses at the gene ends were 9 bases for V and 4 bases for J; bases not matched to a gene: 14. Here the CDR3 reads CASSRTGTSGYNEQFF. The CDR3 bases are TGTGCCAGCTCCCGAACCGGCACTAGCGGATACAATGAGCAGTTCTTC.

The chain links TRBV4-2 to TRBJ1-6; D is unresolved. Germline V CDR1 and CDR2: LGHNA, YNFKEQ. This CDR3 is 14 amino acids long. Deletions cut 3 bases from V and 10 bases from J, with 13 bases between. The CDR3 protein is CASSQVSSLSPLHF. The CDR3 nucleotides read TGTGCCAGCAGCCAGGTCAGTTCCTTATCACCCCTCCACTTT.

This clone appeared once. The chain joins TRBV24-1 to TRBJ2-1; no clear D gene. V shed 1 base and J shed 5 bases, with 8 bases lying between them. Germline values: CDR1 KGHDR, CDR2 SFDVKD. This CDR3 comprises 14 residues. As DNA, the CDR3 is TGTGCCACCAGTGATTTCTCTAGAGACAATGAGCAGTTCTTC. It encodes CATSDFSRDNEQFF.

Comment on this clone: The same CDR3 also results from other DNA sequences found in this sample. The rearrangement links TRBV24-1 to TRBJ1-5; D may be TRBD1 (6 bases). Germline V gives CDR1 KGHDR, CDR2 SFDVKD. The CDR3 is 13 residues long. Trimming removed 4 bases at V and 4 bases at J, with 7 bases between. CDR3 bases: TGTGCCACCAGTGAGACAGGAAATCAGCCCCAGCATTTT. As protein: CATSETGNQPQHF.